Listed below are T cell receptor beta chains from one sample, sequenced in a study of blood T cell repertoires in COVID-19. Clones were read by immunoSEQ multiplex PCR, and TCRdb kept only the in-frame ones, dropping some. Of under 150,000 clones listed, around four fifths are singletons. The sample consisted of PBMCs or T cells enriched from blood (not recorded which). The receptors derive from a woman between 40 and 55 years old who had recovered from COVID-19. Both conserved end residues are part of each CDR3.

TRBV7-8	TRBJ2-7	CASSQRTSGRVYEQYF
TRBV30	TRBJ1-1	CAWARQYPNTEAFF
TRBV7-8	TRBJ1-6	CASTLKQSSYNSPLHF
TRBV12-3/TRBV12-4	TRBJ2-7	CASTRGPYEQYF
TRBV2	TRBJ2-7	CASSASSGAGYEQYF
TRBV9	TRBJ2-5	CASSVATAGTQYF
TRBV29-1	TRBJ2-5	CSVDTDWETQYF
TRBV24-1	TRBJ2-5	CATSDSGRGPQETQYF
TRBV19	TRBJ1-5	CASDTGDASNQPQHF
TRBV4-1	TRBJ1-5	CASSQETRDSFSLSNQPQHF
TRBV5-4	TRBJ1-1	CASSLGTAFEAFF
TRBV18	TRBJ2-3	CASSPTGVTDTQYF
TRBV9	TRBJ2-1	CASSPGNEQFF
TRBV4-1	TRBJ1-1	CASSQDLVRGFPEAFF
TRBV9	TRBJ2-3	CASSVGGAGDPDTQYF
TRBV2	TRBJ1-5	CASSKGQQLNQPQHF
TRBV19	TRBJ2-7	CASSLTQWSEQYF
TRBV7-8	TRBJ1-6	CASSLAGGGNSPLHF
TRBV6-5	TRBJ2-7	CASSRTSGAYEQYF
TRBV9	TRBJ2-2	CASSVDRVGKELFF
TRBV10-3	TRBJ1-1	CAISEARVDRTDSNTEAFF
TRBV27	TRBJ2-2	CASRVLPDGGELFF